Below, 9 T cell receptor beta chains from the same sample are listed, as sequenced in a study of blood T cells in healthy people across ages. A second roughly 7 to 12 cycle PCR used barcoded and J-beta primers. TCRdb independently ran MiXCR on the 5' RACE reads; one entry per CDR3 protein. The sample lists 500,000 to 550,000 distinct CDR3 sequences, nearly 25% occurring once. These data also featured in a second study, about T cells of mothers and their children.

The sequencing input was blood. The receptor set was obtained from a boy between 5 and 17 years old in good health.

This clonotype was observed a handful of times. This sequence joins TRBV28 and TRBJ2-7; weak D call: TRBD1 (6 bases). The CDR3 runs 14 residues. V lost 6 bases, J lost 5 bases, and 17 bases lay in between. Germline V gives CDR1 MDHEN, CDR2 SYDVKM. The CDR3 loop is CASSPGRGIDEQYF. The CDR3 DNA reads as TGTGCCAGCAGCCCTGGCAGGGGTATCGACGAGCAGTACTTC.

A few counts support this clonotype. V usage is TRBV20-1 and J usage is TRBJ2-3; TRBD2 is a possible D gene (5 bases). The CDR3 is 18 residues long. The V gene lost 4 bases and the J gene lost 4 bases, with 27 bases spanning the gap. Germline CDR1 reads DFQATT; CDR2 reads SNEGSKA (reference sequence). The CDR3 nucleotides are TGCAGTGCTACGAAGTTAGAAGCTAGAGGGCCCGGCGCAGATACGCAGTATTTT. Encoded protein: CSATKLEARGPGADTQYF.

The chain couples TRBV7-2 to TRBJ2-5, with 8 bases identical to TRBD1. Germline trimming cut 5 bases from V and 0 bases from J; bases unmatched to any gene: 5. The germline V gene has CDR1 SGHTA and CDR2 FQGNSA. The CDR3 covers 15 residues. CDR3 sequence: CASSHRTGYQETQYF. In DNA form, the CDR3 reads TGTGCCAGCAGCCATCGGACAGGGTACCAAGAGACCCAGTACTTC.

This chain joins TRBV3-1 and TRBJ1-1; no reliable D call. Germline loops: CDR1 LGHDT, CDR2 YNNKEL (reference sequence). The CDR3 runs to 15 residues. V shed 1 base and J shed 1 base, with 10 bases lying between them. CDR3 DNA: TGTGCCAGCAGCCAAGTACAGCGCTCGAACACTGAAGCTTTCTTT. This translates into CASSQVQRSNTEAFF.

This chain links TRBV28 with TRBJ1-5, with D unresolved. V lost 3 bases and J 3 bases, leaving 6 bases between the germline ends. This CDR3 has 13 amino acids. Germline V CDR1 and CDR2: MDHEN, SYDVKM. The CDR3 coding sequence is TGTGCCAGCAGTTTTGGGGTCAATCAGCCCCAGCATTTT. Protein: CASSFGVNQPQHF.

The chain carries TRBV5-5 and TRBJ1-4, with D unresolved. Trimming removed 2 bases from V and 4 bases from J, with 9 bases in between. CDR1 and CDR2 (germline): SGHKS, YYEKEE (reference sequence). CDR3 size: 14 residues. The CDR3 region is CASSFMAVNEKLFF. CDR3 coding DNA: TGTGCCAGCAGCTTTATGGCAGTTAATGAAAAACTGTTTTTT.

The chain's CDR3 is CASRGQSKETQYF. The CDR3 nucleotides read TGTGCCAGTAGAGGCCAATCCAAAGAGACCCAGTACTTC. The chain is built from TRBV19 and TRBJ2-5; no clear D. Germline loops: CDR1 LNHDA, CDR2 SQIVND (reference sequence). V gave up 6 bases and J gave up 3 bases, with 11 bases separating them. This CDR3 spans 13 amino acids.

CDR3: CASSLGSSSGRETYEQYF. In DNA, the CDR3 is TGTGCCAGCAGCTTAGGATCGTCTAGCGGGAGGGAGACCTACGAGCAGTACTTC. The chain links TRBV7-8 to TRBJ2-7; 12 bases line up with TRBD2. The junction had 9 bases not matched to a gene; V was cut back by 1 base and J by 2 bases. This CDR3 contains 18 residues. The germline CDR1 and CDR2 sequences are SGHVS and FQNEAQ.

This clonotype was detected a few times. This chain connects TRBV4-1 to TRBJ2-3, with TRBD2 identical over 8 bases. V dropped 1 base and J dropped 1; count of bases not matched to a gene: 7. Germline V gene data show CDR1 as MGHRA and CDR2 as YSYEKL. The CDR3 has 17 residues. The CDR3 loop reads CASSQGVREGGTDTQYF. The CDR3, as DNA: TGCGCCAGCAGCCAAGGGGTACGGGAGGGTGGCACAGATACGCAGTATTTT.